A selection of T cell receptor beta chains follows, all from one sample in a study of blood T cell repertoires in COVID-19. Method: immunoSEQ multiplex PCR; TCRdb's copy keeps in-frame clones and lacks some. The table records 250,000 to 300,000 clones, around 78% of them present only once. Sequencing was done on a sample of peripheral blood. The receptors here all came from a man aged 55-75 years who had recovered from COVID-19. Both conserved end residues are part of each CDR3. A D gene is named only where the DNA matches it firmly. The listing skips clone size in some rows; elsewhere it reads once, few, many or a size class.

TRBD1 | . | 15 | TRBJ1-4 | TRBV19 | CASSATGGRNEKLFF | TGTGCCAGTAGTGCAACAGGGGGCCGTAATGAAAAACTGTTTTTT
. | . | 14 | TRBJ2-7 | TRBV20-1 | CSASAGQFPYEQYF | TGCAGTGCTAGTGCTGGACAGTTCCCCTACGAGCAGTACTTC
. | . | 15 | TRBJ1-3 | TRBV28 | CASGTGAVSGNTIYF | TGTGCCAGCGGAACAGGCGCCGTCTCTGGAAACACCATATATTTT
. | . | 14 | TRBJ1-1 | TRBV5-1 | CASALQGLNTEAFF | TGCGCCAGCGCCCTACAGGGATTGAACACTGAAGCTTTCTTT
TRBD1 | once | 15 | TRBJ2-1 | TRBV19 | CASTATTGVHNEQFF | TGTGCCAGCACCGCCACGACAGGGGTTCACAATGAGCAGTTCTTC
. | . | 16 | TRBJ1-4 | TRBV5-1 | CASSFDRTATNEKLFF | TGCGCCAGCAGCTTCGACCGGACAGCAACTAATGAAAAACTGTTTTTT
. | . | 16 | TRBJ2-1 | TRBV6-1 | CASSEFIGGKNNEQFF | TGTGCCAGCAGTGAATTTATTGGCGGGAAAAACAATGAGCAGTTCTTC
TRBD1 | . | 15 | TRBJ2-7 | TRBV3-1/TRBV3-2 | CASSRAGTGVYEQYF | TGTGCCAGCAGCCGAGCCGGGACAGGGGTATACGAGCAGTACTTC
TRBD1 | few | 15 | TRBJ1-4 | TRBV19 | CASSSEDRANEKLFF | TGTGCCAGTAGTTCCGAGGACAGGGCGAATGAAAAACTGTTTTTT
. | . | 15 | TRBJ2-7 | TRBV28 | CASSLGLDGDYEQYF | TGTGCCAGCAGTTTAGGCTTGGACGGGGACTACGAGCAGTACTTC
. | . | 14 | TRBJ2-3 | TRBV6-5 | CASSWTARTGTQYF | TGTGCCAGCAGCTGGACGGCCAGGACTGGTACGCAGTATTTT
. | . | 13 | TRBJ2-5 | TRBV7-2 | CASSTRRQETQYF | TGTGCCAGCTCAACTAGGCGACAAGAGACCCAGTACTTC
. | . | 13 | TRBJ1-1 | TRBV5-1 | CASSLGDSGEAFF | TGCGCCAGCAGCTTAGGGGACTCAGGGGAAGCTTTCTTT
TRBD2 | . | 15 | TRBJ2-1 | TRBV7-2 | CASSKTSGSGNEQFF | TGTGCCAGCAGCAAAACTAGCGGGAGTGGCAATGAGCAGTTCTTC
TRBD1 | . | 17 | TRBJ1-1 | TRBV15 | CATSSTQRGRSNTEAFF | TGTGCCACCAGCAGCACCCAAAGGGGGCGGTCGAACACTGAAGCTTTCTTT
TRBD2 | . | 16 | TRBJ2-1 | TRBV9 | CASSPGTSGIRNEQFF | TGTGCCAGCAGCCCAGGGACTAGCGGGATCAGGAATGAGCAGTTCTTC
. | . | 14 | TRBJ2-3 | TRBV3-1/TRBV3-2 | CASSHDRSTDTQYF | TGTGCCAGCAGCCACGATAGAAGCACAGATACGCAGTATTTT
. | . | 13 | TRBJ2-7 | TRBV4-1 | CASSQVAAYEQYF | TGCGCCAGCAGCCAAGTAGCCGCCTACGAGCAGTACTTC
. | . | 13 | TRBJ2-1 | TRBV3-1/TRBV3-2 | CASSRSSYNEQFF | TGTGCCAGCAGCCGGAGCTCCTACAATGAGCAGTTCTTC
. | . | 15 | TRBJ1-5 | TRBV5-8 | CASSWANLTPLEQHF | TGTGCCAGCAGCTGGGCCAACTTGACACCCCTTGAACAGCATTTT
. | . | 14 | TRBJ2-1 | TRBV24-1 | CATSGAGSGNEQFF | TGTGCCACCAGTGGGGCAGGGTCCGGCAATGAGCAGTTCTTC
TRBD1 | . | 16 | TRBJ1-2 | TRBV3-1/TRBV3-2 | CASSRTTGGTNYGYTF | TGTGCCAGCAGCCGGACTACAGGGGGGACTAACTATGGCTACACCTTC
TRBD1 | . | 14 | TRBJ2-7 | TRBV7-9 | CASSGQGSSYEQYF | TGTGCCAGCAGCGGACAGGGATCATCCTACGAGCAGTACTTC
TRBD2 | few | 16 | TRBJ2-7 | TRBV5-1 | CASSLDTSGGFYEQYF | TGCGCCAGCAGCTTGGACACTAGCGGGGGGTTCTACGAGCAGTACTTC
. | . | 12 | TRBJ2-3 | TRBV7-9 | CASSGGPDTQYF | TGTGCCAGCTCCGGGGGGCCAGATACGCAGTATTTT
TRBD1 | . | 16 | TRBJ1-5 | TRBV28 | CASSPRTGMGNQPQHF | TGTGCCAGCAGTCCCCGGACAGGGATGGGCAATCAGCCCCAGCATTTT
TRBD2 | . | 19 | TRBJ2-6 | TRBV7-9 | CASSRLGGGSYSGANVLTF | TGTGCCAGCAGCCGCTTGGGGGGAGGGTCTTACTCTGGGGCCAACGTCCTGACTTTC
TRBD1 | . | 15 | TRBJ2-2 | TRBV7-6 | CASSLGQGGTGELFF | TGTGCCAGCAGCTTAGGACAGGGGGGCACCGGGGAGCTGTTTTTT
. | . | 14 | TRBJ1-1 | TRBV6-6 | CASRADILNTEAFF | TGTGCCAGCAGGGCGGACATACTGAACACTGAAGCTTTCTTT
. | . | 13 | TRBJ2-5 | TRBV4-1 | CASSLLQGETQYF | TGCGCCAGCAGCCTCTTACAGGGAGAGACCCAGTACTTC
TRBD1 | . | 13 | TRBJ1-1 | TRBV19 | CASSTRTGGEAFF | TGTGCCAGTAGTACTAGGACAGGGGGTGAAGCTTTCTTT
TRBD2 | . | 15 | TRBJ2-4 | TRBV6-1 | CASSEVGGTRVIQYF | TGTGCCAGCAGTGAAGTGGGAGGGACTCGTGTCATTCAGTACTTC
. | . | 12 | TRBJ1-2 | TRBV20-1 | CSASTGRSGYTF | TGCAGTGCTAGTACCGGGAGAAGTGGCTACACCTTC
TRBD2 | . | 14 | TRBJ2-7 | TRBV3-1/TRBV3-2 | CASRSTREGPSLFF | TGTGCCAGCCGTAGTACGCGGGAGGGCCCCAGTCTTTTCTTC
TRBD1 | . | 14 | TRBJ1-4 | TRBV5-1 | CASSSRGREEKLFF | TGCGCCAGCAGCTCCAGGGGGCGCGAGGAAAAACTGTTTTTT
TRBD1 | . | 15 | TRBJ2-7 | TRBV3-1/TRBV3-2 | CASSVKPTGVVEQYF | TGTGCCAGCAGCGTCAAACCGACAGGGGTGGTTGAGCAGTACTTC
. | . | 16 | TRBJ1-2 | TRBV5-1 | CASSLGAGINFDGYTF | TGCGCCAGCAGCTTGGGAGCGGGTATCAATTTTGATGGCTACACCTTC
TRBD1 | once | 11 | TRBJ2-7 | TRBV12-3/TRBV12-4 | CASSFRDRVHF | TGTGCCAGCAGTTTCCGGGACAGGGTACACTTC
. | . | 13 | TRBJ1-4 | TRBV9 | CASSTRPTEKLFF | TGTGCCAGCAGCACCCGCCCTACCGAAAAACTGTTTTTT
TRBD1 | . | 13 | TRBJ2-7 | TRBV12-3/TRBV12-4 | CASSGGQGLEQYF | TGTGCCAGCAGCGGAGGACAGGGCCTGGAGCAGTACTTC
TRBD2 | . | 16 | TRBJ2-1 | TRBV5-1 | CASTYVAGGAYNEQFF | TGCGCCAGCACGTATGTAGCGGGAGGGGCCTACAATGAGCAGTTCTTC
TRBD2 | . | 15 | TRBJ2-3 | TRBV30 | CAWSEGLDRTDTQYF | TGTGCCTGGAGCGAGGGACTAGATAGGACAGATACGCAGTATTTT
. | . | 12 | TRBJ2-7 | TRBV11-3 | CASSLGGDLVYF | TGTGCCAGCAGCTTAGGGGGGGACTTGGTCTACTTC
TRBD1 | once | 17 | TRBJ1-5 | TRBV19 | CASGATGGGYSNQPQHF | TGTGCCAGTGGTGCGACAGGGGGGGGTTATAGCAATCAGCCCCAGCATTTT
TRBD2 | . | 15 | TRBJ2-3 | TRBV6-1 | CASSETGGAKDTQYF | TGTGCCAGCAGTGAAACCGGGGGGGCTAAAGATACGCAGTATTTT
TRBD1 | . | 15 | TRBJ1-2 | TRBV5-4 | CASSSKTGINYGYTF | TGTGCCAGCAGCTCCAAGACAGGGATTAACTATGGCTACACCTTC
TRBD1 | once | 16 | TRBJ1-3 | TRBV5-1 | CASSLGPGGSGNTIYF | TGCGCCAGCAGCTTGGGGCCAGGGGGCTCTGGAAACACCATATATTTT
TRBD2 | . | 13 | TRBJ2-7 | TRBV14 | CASSPSGSYEQYF | TGTGCCAGCAGCCCGAGCGGGAGCTACGAGCAGTACTTC
. | . | 16 | TRBJ1-2 | TRBV7-8 | CASSPMSGGIRGGYTF | TGTGCCAGCAGCCCAATGTCCGGGGGGATCCGAGGTGGCTACACCTTC
. | . | 16 | TRBJ2-6 | TRBV18 | CASSLIDSSGANVLTF | TGTGCCAGCTCGCTAATCGACAGCTCTGGGGCCAACGTCCTGACTTTC
TRBD1 | . | 15 | TRBJ1-1 | TRBV28 | CASSLTGGAGTEAFF | TGTGCCAGCAGTTTAACAGGGGGCGCGGGCACTGAAGCTTTCTTT
TRBD2 | once | 16 | TRBJ2-1 | TRBV6-5 | CASSYRLAGDQSEQFF | TGTGCCAGCAGTTACCGACTAGCGGGAGACCAAAGTGAGCAGTTCTTC
TRBD1 | once | 15 | TRBJ2-3 | TRBV9 | CASSAPGQGADTQYF | TGTGCCAGCAGCGCCCCGGGACAGGGGGCCGATACGCAGTATTTT
. | few | 15 | TRBJ1-5 | TRBV5-1 | CASSPGQGGNQPQHF | TGCGCCAGCAGCCCAGGTCAAGGGGGCAATCAGCCCCAGCATTTT
TRBD1 | . | 15 | TRBJ2-1 | TRBV18 | CASSSVPGQGNEQFF | TGTGCCAGCTCATCTGTCCCGGGACAGGGGAATGAGCAGTTCTTC
. | . | 13 | TRBJ1-6 | TRBV12-3/TRBV12-4 | CASSRTRNSPLHF | TGTGCCAGCAGTCGAACGCGTAATTCACCCCTCCACTTT
. | . | 15 | TRBJ1-6 | TRBV6-5 | CASSYSTGRNSPLHF | TGTGCCAGCAGTTACTCGACGGGAAGAAATTCACCCCTCCACTTT
. | . | 12 | TRBJ2-5 | TRBV2 | CASSKTEETQYF | TGTGCCAGCAGTAAGACAGAAGAGACCCAGTACTTC
. | . | 13 | TRBJ1-1 | TRBV6-5 | CASSSRVPTEAFF | TGTGCCAGCAGTAGCAGGGTCCCAACTGAAGCTTTCTTT
. | . | 13 | TRBJ1-4 | TRBV15 | CATSRALEEKLFF | TGTGCCACCAGCAGAGCACTAGAGGAGAAACTGTTTTTT